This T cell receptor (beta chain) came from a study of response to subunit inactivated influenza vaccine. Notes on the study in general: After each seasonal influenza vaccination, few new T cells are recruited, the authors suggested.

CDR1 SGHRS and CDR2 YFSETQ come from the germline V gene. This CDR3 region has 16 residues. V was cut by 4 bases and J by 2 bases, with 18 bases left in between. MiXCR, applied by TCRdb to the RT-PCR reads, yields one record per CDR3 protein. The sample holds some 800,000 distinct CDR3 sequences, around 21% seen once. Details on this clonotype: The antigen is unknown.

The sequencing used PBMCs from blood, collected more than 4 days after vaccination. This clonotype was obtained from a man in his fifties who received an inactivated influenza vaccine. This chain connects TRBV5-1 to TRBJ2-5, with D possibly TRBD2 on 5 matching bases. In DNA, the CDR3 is TGCGCCAGCAGCCCCGGTCCCGCCGGGGTACAAGAGACCCAGTACTTC. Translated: CASSPGPAGVQETQYF.